Listed below are T cell receptor beta chains from one sample, sequenced in a study of blood T cells in healthy people across ages. TCRdb fed the 5' RACE reads into MiXCR, producing one record per CDR3 protein. Of approximately 820,000 distinct CDR3 sequences listed, around 43% are singletons. The sample comprised blood. These TCRs come from a man between 60 and 75 years old in good health. The CDR3 runs from the conserved cysteine through the conserved F or W. A D gene is named only where the DNA matches it firmly. The size of a clone is reported for some rows only, either as once, few or many, or as a class for expanded clones.

clone_size d_call j_call v_call cdr3_aa cdr3_nt
- TRBD1 TRBJ1-2 TRBV15 CATSRGGQGINGYTF TGTGCCACCAGCAGAGGCGGACAGGGAATAAATGGCTACACCTTC
few TRBD2 TRBJ2-1 TRBV25-1 CASSAPGLAGKQFF TGTGCCAGCAGTGCTCCGGGACTAGCAGGGAAGCAGTTCTTC
once TRBD2 TRBJ2-7 TRBV6-2/TRBV6-3 CASSYSGLAIDEQYF TGTGCCAGCAGTTATTCTGGACTAGCGATTGACGAGCAGTACTTC
- - TRBJ1-2 TRBV12-3/TRBV12-4 CASSLWGGGGYTF TGTGCCAGCAGTTTATGGGGGGGCGGCGGCTACACCTTC
- - TRBJ2-7 TRBV6-1 CASSSTSATDYEQYF TGTGCCAGCAGCTCGACCAGCGCCACGGACTACGAGCAGTACTTC
- - TRBJ1-5 TRBV27 CASSPYSHNQPQHF TGTGCCAGCAGCCCCTACAGTCACAATCAGCCCCAGCATTTT
- - TRBJ1-6 TRBV20-1 CSARDTGPSPLHF TGCAGTGCTAGAGATACGGGGCCTTCACCCCTCCACTTT
few TRBD1 TRBJ1-6 TRBV6-2/TRBV6-3 CASSVDRVFSPLHF TGTGCCAGCAGCGTCGACAGGGTCTTTTCACCCCTCCACTTT
- TRBD1 TRBJ1-6 TRBV2 CASNQPGQGARSPLHF TGTGCCAGCAACCAACCGGGACAGGGGGCGAGGTCACCCCTCCACTTT
- - TRBJ1-5 TRBV5-1 CASSLSGGGGQPQHF TGCGCCAGCAGCTTGAGCGGCGGAGGAGGACAGCCCCAGCATTTT
- TRBD2 TRBJ2-2 TRBV12-3/TRBV12-4 CASSGTSGNTGELFF TGTGCCAGCAGCGGGACTAGCGGGAACACCGGGGAGCTGTTTTTT
- - TRBJ1-1 TRBV6-6 CASSYETPENTEAFF TGTGCCAGCAGTTATGAGACCCCAGAGAACACTGAAGCTTTCTTT
- - TRBJ1-2 TRBV18 CASSPGRSPNGYTF TGTGCCAGCTCACCAGGAAGGTCGCCGAATGGCTACACCTTC
- - TRBJ2-1 TRBV7-9 CASSLLDAEQFF TGTGCCAGCAGCCTCTTGGACGCTGAGCAGTTCTTC
- - TRBJ1-4 TRBV6-5 CASSYGQYEKLFF TGTGCCAGCAGTTATGGACAGTATGAAAAACTGTTTTTT
- TRBD1 TRBJ1-2 TRBV6-1 CASSERGQGTYGYTF TGTGCCAGCAGTGAAAGGGGACAGGGTACTTATGGCTACACCTTC
- - TRBJ1-2 TRBV7-2 CASSFEGLGYTF TGTGCCAGCAGCTTTGAAGGACTCGGCTACACCTTC
few - TRBJ2-7 TRBV28 CASRGAGIYEQYF TGTGCCAGCCGTGGGGCAGGGATCTACGAGCAGTACTTC
- - TRBJ2-7 TRBV6-5 CASSYSGGTGEQYF TGTGCCAGCAGTTACTCAGGGGGAACTGGGGAGCAGTACTTC
- TRBD1 TRBJ2-1 TRBV3-1 CASSHKGQGGNEQFF TGTGCCAGCAGCCACAAGGGACAGGGGGGCAATGAGCAGTTCTTC
many TRBD1 TRBJ2-7 TRBV20-1 CSARLPGQVNSYEQYF TGCAGTGCTAGACTCCCCGGACAGGTTAACTCCTACGAGCAGTACTTC
- TRBD1 TRBJ1-2 TRBV29-1 CSVGQGNYGYTF TGCAGCGTCGGACAGGGCAACTATGGCTACACCTTC
- - TRBJ2-3 TRBV7-2 CASSFRGGAGTDTQYF TGTGCCAGCAGCTTTCGAGGGGGGGCGGGCACAGATACGCAGTATTTT
few TRBD1 TRBJ2-3 TRBV20-1 CSASSRRDRNTDTQYF TGCAGTGCTAGTAGCAGACGGGACAGGAACACAGATACGCAGTATTTT
few TRBD1 TRBJ2-5 TRBV5-6 CASSGGTGLETQYF TGTGCCAGCAGCGGCGGGACAGGGTTAGAGACCCAGTACTTC
- - TRBJ2-4 TRBV28 CATRLRGQLKNIQYF TGTGCGACCCGTTTAAGAGGACAGCTAAAAAACATTCAGTACTTC
many - TRBJ1-5 TRBV5-1 CASSLDVNQPQHF TGCGCCAGCAGCTTGGATGTGAATCAGCCCCAGCATTTT
few TRBD1 TRBJ2-7 TRBV20-1 CSAVRGQGNNEQYF TGCAGTGCAGTACGGGGACAGGGGAACAACGAGCAGTACTTC
- - TRBJ2-1 TRBV20-1 CSARDQTGPYNEQFF TGCAGTGCTAGAGATCAGACAGGACCATACAATGAGCAGTTCTTC
- TRBD1 TRBJ2-7 TRBV14 CAGCQSSGGNEQYF TGTGCCGGCTGCCAGTCTTCAGGGGGCAACGAGCAGTACTTC
- - TRBJ2-3 TRBV20-1 CSAIRRRGTDTQYF TGCAGTGCTATCCGACGACGAGGCACAGATACGCAGTATTTT
few - TRBJ1-2 TRBV15 CATSRGKGASPDYGYTF TGTGCCACCAGCAGAGGGAAAGGGGCGTCGCCGGACTATGGCTACACCTTC
- - TRBJ2-7 TRBV24-1 CATSDYDPYNEQYF TGTGCCACCAGTGACTATGACCCGTACAATGAGCAGTACTTC
- TRBD1 TRBJ2-1 TRBV24-1 CATSEYRGLVDEQFF TGTGCCACCAGTGAGTACAGGGGGCTGGTCGATGAGCAGTTCTTC
few TRBD2 TRBJ2-1 TRBV12-3/TRBV12-4 CASSFLSGGLGYNEQFF TGTGCCAGCAGTTTTCTAAGCGGGGGGCTGGGATACAATGAGCAGTTCTTC
once - TRBJ2-5 TRBV7-9 CASSLGQLGQYF TGTGCCAGCAGCCTTGGACAGCTAGGGCAGTACTTC
- TRBD2 TRBJ2-5 TRBV7-9 CASSLYGASGFETQYF TGTGCCAGCAGCTTATATGGGGCTAGCGGTTTCGAGACCCAGTACTTC
once - TRBJ2-7 TRBV10-3 CAISSTGISNEQYF TGTGCCATCAGTTCTACAGGGATTAGCAATGAGCAGTACTTC
few TRBD1 TRBJ2-7 TRBV7-2 CASSQDRLGSYEQYF TGTGCCAGCAGCCAGGACAGGTTGGGCTCCTACGAGCAGTACTTC
once - TRBJ2-7 TRBV6-1 CASSEDDRSLLGGQYF TGTGCCAGCAGTGAAGACGACCGGAGCTTGTTGGGTGGGCAGTACTTC
few TRBD2 TRBJ2-1 TRBV2 CASRPGLAGVRQFF TGTGCCAGCAGACCGGGACTAGCGGGGGTAAGGCAGTTCTTC
many - TRBJ2-7 TRBV15 CATSRVRQGGNEQYF TGTGCCACCAGCAGAGTTAGGCAGGGGGGAAACGAGCAGTACTTC
- - TRBJ2-7 TRBV2 CASTTKWGSEQYF TGTGCCAGCACAACCAAGTGGGGCTCCGAGCAGTACTTC
- - TRBJ2-5 TRBV12-3/TRBV12-4 CASSYLPGTRETQYF TGTGCCAGCAGCTATCTCCCCGGGACCCGCGAGACCCAGTACTTC
few - TRBJ2-1 TRBV4-3 CASSQDGRLDNEQFF TGCGCCAGCAGCCAAGATGGGCGGCTGGACAATGAGCAGTTCTTC
- TRBD2 TRBJ2-3 TRBV20-1 CSAFPSSGGTDTQYF TGCAGTGCTTTTCCCTCGAGCGGGGGGACAGATACGCAGTATTTT
many - TRBJ2-7 TRBV10-3 CAISEDYEQYF TGTGCCATCAGTGAGGATTACGAGCAGTACTTC
- - TRBJ1-2 TRBV29-1 CSVDGAGGSNYGYTF TGCAGCGTTGACGGGGCTGGGGGCTCTAACTATGGCTACACCTTC
- TRBD1 TRBJ2-6 TRBV3-1 CASSQVWGTGLSSGANVLTF TGTGCCAGCAGCCAAGTATGGGGGACAGGCTTGAGCTCTGGGGCCAACGTCCTGACTTTC
few - TRBJ2-7 TRBV3-1 CASSHGGFTYEQYF TGTGCCAGCAGCCACGGGGGTTTTACCTACGAGCAGTACTTC
- - TRBJ2-7 TRBV5-6 CASTQAGLIYEQYF TGTGCCAGCACCCAAGCAGGGTTAATCTACGAGCAGTACTTC
- - TRBJ1-2 TRBV4-3 CASSQGLGTDGYTF TGCGCCAGCAGCCAAGGACTCGGGACCGATGGCTACACCTTC